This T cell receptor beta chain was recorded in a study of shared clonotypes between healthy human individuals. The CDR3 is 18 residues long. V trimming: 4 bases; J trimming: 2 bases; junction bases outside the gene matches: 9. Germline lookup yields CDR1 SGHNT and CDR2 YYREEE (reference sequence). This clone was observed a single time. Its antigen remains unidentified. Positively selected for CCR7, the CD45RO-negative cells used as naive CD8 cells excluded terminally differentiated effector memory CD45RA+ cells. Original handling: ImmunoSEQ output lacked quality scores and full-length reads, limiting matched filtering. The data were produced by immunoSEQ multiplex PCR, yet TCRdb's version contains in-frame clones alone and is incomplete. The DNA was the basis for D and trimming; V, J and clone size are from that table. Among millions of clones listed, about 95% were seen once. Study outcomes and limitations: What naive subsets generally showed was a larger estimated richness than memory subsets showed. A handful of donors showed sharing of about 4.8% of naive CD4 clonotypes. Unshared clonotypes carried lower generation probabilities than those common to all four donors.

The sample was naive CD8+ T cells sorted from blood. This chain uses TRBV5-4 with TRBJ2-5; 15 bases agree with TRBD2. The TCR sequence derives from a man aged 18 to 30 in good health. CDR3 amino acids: CASSLGLAGGLVQETQYF. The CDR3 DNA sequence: TGTGCCAGCAGCCTAGGACTAGCGGGGGGGCTCGTGCAAGAGACCCAGTACTTC.